This T cell receptor beta chain was retrieved from a study of T cells in Graves' hyperthyroidism and ophthalmopathy. Study information: Peripheral blood draws took place at initial diagnosis, ahead of any treatment. Overall study findings and caveats: Among thyroid clonotypes expanded above 0.001, most also appeared in blood.

This CDR3 comprises 14 residues. Germline CDR1 and CDR2: MDHEN and SYDVKM. The junction had 11 bases not matched to a gene; V was cut back by 6 bases and J by 11 bases. Template material for amplifying TCR beta CDR3 regions consisted of RNA transcripts. Researchers ran a first-round RT-PCR on the TCR CDR3 using the HTBI primer set. TCRdb re-derived calls from the multiplex PCR reads in MiXCR, one entry per CDR3 protein. The data contain some 600,000 distinct CDR3 sequences, about 15% of them seen just once; the ten biggest clones take up 5.8%. This clonotype occurred many times. Its antigen remains unknown.

Sequencing was carried out using blood. The chain recombines TRBV28 with TRBJ1-2, with TRBD1 identical over 11 bases. The origin of this receptor is a woman aged 25 to 39 with Graves' hyperthyroidism that later progressed to Graves' ophthalmopathy. The CDR3 DNA reads as TGTGCCAGCAGCTCCGGACAGGGGGCCTCGCGGTACACCTTC. It encodes CASSSGQGASRYTF.